These 26 T cell receptor beta chains originate from one sample sequenced in a study of T cell repertoires in cytomegalovirus infection. Their cognate antigens are unknown. In TCRdb, the reads were re-called with MiXCR into one record per CDR3 protein. The sample lists approximately 730,000 distinct CDR3 sequences, 29% seen once, with approximately 14% in the top ten. This specimen was cultured CD8+ T cells from PBMCs, taken from culture after CMV antigen stimulation. The receptors come from a human donor in good health (CMV status not recorded). Some clones in this sample may be carry-over from other donors' samples.

Concerning this clonotype itself: It may be a read error: a sequence one base away is much more abundant. V usage is TRBV7-6 and J usage is TRBJ2-5; D call uncertain. With 4 bases removed from V and 1 base from J, the gap between germline ends came to 16 bases. Germline V gene data show CDR1 as SGHVS and CDR2 as FNYEAQ. This CDR3 is 16 amino acids long. The DNA for the CDR3 is TGTGCCAGCAGCTCAATAAGGGAAGCCCGCCAAGAGACCCAGTACTTC. Its translation: CASSSIREARQETQYF. Full variable domain (missing parts from reference TRBV7-6 and TRBJ2-5): GAGVSQSPRYKVTKRGQDVALRCDPISGHVSLYWYRQALGQGPEFLTYFNYEAQQDKSGLPNDRFSAERPEGSISTLTIQRTEQRDSAMYRCASSSIREARQETQYFGPGTRLLVL.

The chain carries TRBV12-3 or TRBV12-4 and TRBJ1-2; D call uncertain. This CDR3 is built from 12 residues. V lost 5 bases and J lost 5, with 9 bases in between. The CDR3 bases are TGTGCCAGCAGTCCTAACATGTATGGCTACACCTTC. Translating gives CASSPNMYGYTF.

This clonotype appeared many times. V is TRBV7-9 and J is TRBJ2-7; 8 nucleotides line up with TRBD1. This CDR3 spans 14 amino acids. CDR1 SEHNR and CDR2 FQNEAQ come from the germline V gene (reference sequence). Losses at the gene ends were 5 bases for V and 5 bases for J; bases not matched to a gene: 8. CDR3 bases: TGTGCCAGCAGCATACGGGACAGGAACCACGAGCAGTACTTC. This sequence encodes CASSIRDRNHEQYF.

The J gene is TRBJ1-2, the V gene TRBV12-3 or TRBV12-4; maybe TRBD1 (5 bases). The CDR3 length is 16 residues. V lost 5 bases, J lost 2 bases, and 18 bases lay in between. The CDR3 spells CASSPSGDSRNYGYTF. CDR3 DNA sequence: TGTGCCAGCAGTCCCTCCGGAGACAGCAGGAACTATGGCTACACCTTC.

This clonotype occurred a few times. The genes are TRBV15 and TRBJ1-5; 7 bases are shared with TRBD1. The CDR3 has 14 amino acids. Germline V gene lookup returns CDR1 LNHNV and CDR2 YYDKDF (reference sequence). V shed 5 bases, J shed 4 bases, and the junction held 5 bases outside the gene matches. CDR3 bases: TGTGCCACCAGCGTCAGGGGGGAAAATCAGCCCCAGCATTTT. Amino acids: CATSVRGENQPQHF.

J is TRBJ1-1 and V is TRBV6-1, with a tentative D call TRBD1 (5 bases). Germline CDR1 MNHNS, CDR2 SASEGT. The V end was cut by 10 bases, the J end by 4 bases, with 13 bases between. The CDR3 covers 12 residues. The CDR3 protein is CATKVGGTEAFF. CDR3 nucleotides: TGTGCCACTAAGGTGGGGGGCACTGAAGCTTTCTTT.

This clonotype was detected many times. CDR3 in DNA: TGTGCCAGCAGTTTTTTGTGGGCTAGCGGGGGACCAGATACGCAGTATTTT. Translation: CASSFLWASGGPDTQYF. The chain is built from TRBV27 and TRBJ2-3; 10 bases align to TRBD2. With 3 bases clipped from V and 4 bases from J, the junction kept 10 bases outside the gene matches. Germline assignment: CDR1 MNHEY and CDR2 SMNVEV (reference sequence). The CDR3 spans 17 residues.

This clonotype was counted a few times. The chain uses TRBV5-1 and TRBJ2-1; D is undetermined. From germline, CDR1 is SGHRS and CDR2 YFSETQ. The CDR3 has 15 residues. Trimming pared 4 bases from V and 3 bases from J, leaving 14 bases between. The CDR3 DNA sequence: TGCGCCAGCAGCCTAGAGGCGTATGACTACAATGAGCAGTTCTTC. Its translation is CASSLEAYDYNEQFF.

The chain uses TRBV20-1 and TRBJ2-5, with 7 positions matching TRBD2. J was trimmed by 5 bases and V by 0 bases; bases with no gene match: 9. CDR3 length equals 15 residues. CDR1 is DFQATT and CDR2 is SNEGSKA in the germline V gene (reference sequence). The CDR3 sequence: CSARDPGLERETQYF. DNA of the CDR3: TGCAGTGCTAGAGATCCCGGACTAGAGAGGGAGACCCAGTACTTC.

CDR3: CSARFWGALTPPTDTQYF. Written as DNA, the CDR3 is TGCAGTGCTAGATTTTGGGGGGCGCTGACCCCCCCCACAGATACGCAGTATTTT. The V gene is TRBV20-1, the J gene TRBJ2-3; D may match TRBD1 or TRBD2 (6 bases each). The CDR3 is made up of 18 amino acids. CDR1 and CDR2 from the germline V gene are DFQATT and SNEGSKA (reference sequence). Trimming stripped 2 bases from V and 2 bases from J, with 23 bases between.

The rearrangement uses TRBV5-8 and TRBJ2-7; D is perhaps TRBD2 (5 bases). V was shortened by 1 base and J by 3 bases, with 11 bases between the two germline ends. CDR1 SGHTS and CDR2 YDEGEE come from the germline V gene. The CDR3 is 14 amino acids. Here the CDR3 reads CASSLWRRDYEQYF. The CDR3 nucleotides are TGTGCCAGCAGCTTGTGGAGGCGAGACTACGAGCAGTACTTC.

About this clonotype itself: The junction departs from the called germline gene at one end, perhaps through a read error. V usage is TRBV29-1 and J usage is TRBJ1-1, with D uncertain. Germline V gene sequence: CDR1 SQVTM, CDR2 ANQGSEA. CDR3 length: 14 residues. For the CDR3, the DNA is TGCAGCGTTGGTCGAAAGGGAACGGGTTCTGAGGCTTTCTTT. Translated, it gives CSVGRKGTGSEAFF.

This clonotype has more than one count but fewer than ten. The chain couples TRBV14 to TRBJ2-1; 9 nucleotides align to TRBD2. Losses at the gene ends were 1 base for V and 3 bases for J; bases not matched to a gene: 1. The CDR3 extends over 15 amino acids. The germline gives CDR1 SGHDN, CDR2 FVKESK. The CDR3 reads CASSQGAGGYNEQFF. For the CDR3, the DNA is TGTGCCAGCAGCCAAGGAGCGGGGGGCTACAATGAGCAGTTCTTC.

This clonotype was counted ten times or more. The rearrangement uses TRBV6-2 or TRBV6-3 and TRBJ2-1; D unresolved. V gave up 6 bases and J gave up 12 bases, with 15 bases separating them. This CDR3 comprises 12 residues. CDR1 is MNHEY and CDR2 is SVGEGT in the germline V gene. CDR3 residues: CASSPSRLVQFF. The CDR3 nucleotides read TGTGCCAGCAGCCCCTCCCGGCTTGTGCAGTTCTTC.

The V and J genes are TRBV3-1 and TRBJ2-7, with 7 bases that match TRBD1. CDR1 is LGHDT and CDR2 is YNNKEL in the germline V gene (reference sequence). V shed 3 bases and J 4 bases; nucleotides not matched to a gene: 9. The CDR3 has 15 amino acids. CDR3 protein: CASSQTKGARYEQYF. The CDR3 DNA follows: TGTGCCAGCAGCCAGACCAAGGGGGCGCGGTACGAGCAGTACTTC.

The table lists this clonotype with a few counts. The chain uses TRBV19 and TRBJ1-1; D ambiguous. V was trimmed by 4 bases and J by 8 bases, leaving 8 bases between them. The CDR3 runs 11 residues. The germline V gene has CDR1 LNHDA and CDR2 SQIVND (reference sequence). The CDR3: CASSTSSEAFF. DNA for the CDR3: TGTGCCAGTAGTACCAGTTCCGAAGCTTTCTTT.

This clonotype was counted between two and nine times. The chain has TRBV2 and TRBJ1-1; 9 bases fit TRBD1. V trimming: 5 bases; J trimming: 7 bases; junction bases outside the gene matches: 8. The CDR3 loop spans 14 amino acids. Germline CDR1 SNHLY, CDR2 FYNNEI. The CDR3 protein is CASSYLGTGHEAFF. Written as DNA, the CDR3 is TGTGCCAGCAGTTACCTGGGGACAGGGCATGAAGCTTTCTTT.

This chain links TRBV7-9 with TRBJ2-7, with 10 bases that match TRBD1. The CDR3 has 12 residues. Trimming took 3 bases from V and 8 from J; bases not matched to a gene: 1. Germline CDR1 SEHNR, CDR2 FQNEAQ (reference sequence). The CDR3 spells CASSLGQGKQYV. The CDR3, as DNA: TGTGCCAGCAGCTTGGGACAGGGGAAGCAGTACGTC.

This chain links TRBV20-1 with TRBJ1-1; TRBD1 agrees at 10 bases. The CDR3 is 13 amino acids. Per germline, CDR1 DFQATT and CDR2 SNEGSKA (reference sequence). The V gene end was trimmed by 5 bases and the J gene end by 4 bases; junction bases not matched to a gene: 4. DNA of the CDR3: TGCAGTGCTTCCGGGACAGGGGTCACTGAAGCTTTCTTT. Translated, it gives CSASGTGVTEAFF.

Many counts were recorded for this clonotype. The rearrangement joins TRBV27 to TRBJ1-1; D is possibly TRBD1 (5 bases). Trimming took off 1 base at V and 2 bases at J, with 11 bases between the two ends. The CDR3 consists of 15 residues. CDR1 and CDR2 from the germline V gene are MNHEY and SMNVEV (reference sequence). The CDR3 DNA follows: TGTGCCAGCAGTTTATTCCGGGGCCAAAACACTGAAGCTTTCTTT. Translating it yields CASSLFRGQNTEAFF.

The V and J genes are TRBV10-3 and TRBJ2-1, with 9 bases fitting TRBD1. CDR3 length equals 16 residues. V gave up 4 bases and J gave up 4 bases; unmatched junction bases: 8. Germline CDR1 reads ENHRY; CDR2 reads SYGVKD. The CDR3, as DNA: TGTGCCATCAGTGCACGAGAGGGACAGGGATACAATGAGCAGTTCTTC. This codes for CAISAREGQGYNEQFF.

The J gene is TRBJ1-1, the V gene TRBV5-6, with 8 bases identical to TRBD1. The germline gives CDR1 SGHDT, CDR2 YYEEEE. The CDR3 covers 16 residues. V was pared by 1 base and J by 2 bases, with 7 bases of the junction left unmatched. CDR3 loop: CASSLNPGGTNTEAFF. CDR3 DNA: TGTGCCAGCAGCTTGAATCCAGGGGGCACAAACACTGAAGCTTTCTTT.

V and J are TRBV7-6 and TRBJ1-4; 9 bases are shared with TRBD1. Germline V gene data show CDR1 as SGHVS and CDR2 as FNYEAQ. The CDR3 loop spans 15 amino acids. With V trimmed by 5 bases and J by 6 bases, 7 bases remained unmatched. CDR3 in DNA: TGTGCCAGCAGCGGGACAGGGCCAGCAGATGAAAAACTGTTTTTT. Protein product: CASSGTGPADEKLFF. The variable domain in full, completed from reference TRBV7-6 and TRBJ1-4, reads GAGVSQSPRYKVTKRGQDVALRCDPISGHVSLYWYRQALGQGPEFLTYFNYEAQQDKSGLPNDRFSAERPEGSISTLTIQRTEQRDSAMYRCASSGTGPADEKLFFGSGTQLSVL.

This clonotype was detected many times. In nucleotides, the CDR3 is TGTGCCAGCAGCTTAGTAGCGGAGCAGTACTTC. It yields the protein CASSLVAEQYF. This rearrangement joins TRBV7-9 to TRBJ2-7; D perhaps matches TRBD2 (5 bases). V lost 1 base to trimming and J lost 7 bases, with 5 bases between them. This CDR3 is built from 11 residues. Germline values: CDR1 SEHNR, CDR2 FQNEAQ (reference sequence).

This CDR3 is CASSLPTGGATDTQYF. CDR3 bases: TGTGCCAGCAGCCTTCCGACAGGGGGTGCTACAGATACGCAGTATTTT. This rearrangement joins TRBV28 to TRBJ2-3; 9 nucleotides agree with TRBD1. The germline V gene encodes CDR1 MDHEN and CDR2 SYDVKM. J gave up 3 bases and V 6 bases, and 10 bases lay outside the gene matches. The CDR3 extends over 16 amino acids.

The J gene is TRBJ2-5, the V gene TRBV19; D tentatively reads TRBD1 or TRBD2 (6 bases each). This CDR3 comprises 13 residues. The germline gives CDR1 LNHDA, CDR2 SQIVND (reference sequence). The V gene lost 9 bases and the J gene lost 5 bases, with 16 bases spanning the gap. CDR3 residues: CASAPEGGETQYF. DNA for the CDR3: TGTGCCAGCGCCCCGGAAGGGGGGGAGACCCAGTACTTC.